A single sample is the source of the 13 T cell receptor beta chains below, sequenced in a study of somatic mutations in cytotoxic T cells in rheumatoid arthritis (dated by TCRdb to the late 2010s). Libraries were prepared through the immunoSEQ multiplex PCR assay. In TCRdb, the immuneACCESS table is reduced to in-frame sequences with V and J assigned. These tables do not hold every clone; where another copy was compared, an unresolved V gene accounts for under half, and the others remain unexplained. The sample table contains some 18,000 clones; only one count was recorded for 70% to 80% of them. In total, the top ten clones hold approximately 5% of the sample. The specimen was CD8+ T cells sorted from blood. These receptors came from a man in his fifties or sixties in good health.

The chain links TRBV28 to TRBJ2-2; a possible D gene is TRBD2 (6 bases). Germline V lookup: CDR1 MDHEN, CDR2 SYDVKM. Trimming left V 4 bases short and J 3 bases short, with 9 bases between. This CDR3 has 14 residues. This chain's CDR3 is CASSSTSYTGELFF. As DNA, the CDR3 is TGTGCCAGCAGTTCTACTAGCTACACCGGGGAGCTGTTTTTT.

Judged by abundance, this clone is medium-sized. V and J are TRBV4-3 and TRBJ2-1; D is ambiguous. V gave up 2 bases and J gave up 7 bases, with 24 bases separating them. This CDR3 has 18 residues. The germline V gene encodes CDR1 LGHNA and CDR2 YSLEER. The CDR3 DNA follows: TGCGCCAGCAGCCAATTGAACGTGGTGCCACTTTCTTCAAATGAGCAGTTCTTC. This sequence encodes CASSQLNVVPLSSNEQFF.

This clone was picked up one time. The chain is built from TRBV7-3 and TRBJ2-1; the match to TRBD2 covers 14 bases. The CDR3 is 15 residues long. V shed 5 bases and J 6 bases; nucleotides not matched to a gene: 3. CDR1 SGHTA and CDR2 FQGTGA come from the germline V gene. This CDR3 reads CASSPGLAGVNEQFF. The DNA of the CDR3 is TGTGCCAGCAGCCCGGGACTAGCGGGAGTCAATGAGCAGTTCTTC.

The rearrangement uses TRBV7-2 and TRBJ1-4, with 8 positions matching TRBD1. J gave up 6 bases and V 5 bases, and 11 bases lay outside the gene matches. The V gene's germline CDR1 is SGHTA and CDR2 FQGNSA. The CDR3 sequence is 16 residues long. CDR3 in amino acids: CASSPAWAGGYEKLFF. CDR3 nucleotides: TGTGCCAGCAGCCCCGCCTGGGCAGGGGGCTATGAAAAACTGTTTTTT. Filled out from reference TRBV7-2 and TRBJ1-4, the complete variable domain reads GAGVSQSPSNKVTEKGKDVELRCDPISGHTALYWYRQSLGQGLEFLIYFQGNSAPDKSGLPSDRFSAERTGGSVSTLTIQRTQQEDSAVYLCASSPAWAGGYEKLFFGSGTQLSVL.

The chain links TRBV7-3 to TRBJ2-1, with D maybe TRBD2 (5 bases). CDR3 length: 14 residues. The germline V and J ends were trimmed by 5 bases and 4 bases, with 12 bases remaining between them. The germline gives CDR1 SGHTA, CDR2 FQGTGA. CDR3 loop: CASSTGGRYNEQFF. Here the CDR3 DNA reads TGTGCCAGCAGCACCGGCGGGCGATACAATGAGCAGTTCTTC. The full variable domain, its missing parts supplied by reference TRBV7-3 and TRBJ2-1, is GAGVSQTPSNKVTEKGKYVELRCDPISGHTALYWYRQSLGQGPEFLIYFQGTGAADDSGLPNDRFFAVRPEGSVSTLKIQRTERGDSAVYLCASSTGGRYNEQFFGPGTRLTVL.

The chain carries TRBV7-6 and TRBJ2-7; 8 bases are a match to TRBD1. CDR3 length equals 15 residues. The germline gives CDR1 SGHVS, CDR2 FNYEAQ. After removal of 5 bases from V and 7 bases from J, the junction contained 13 bases not matched to a gene. The CDR3 loop is CASSPPDRAPGEQYF. The CDR3 region has the DNA TGTGCCAGCAGCCCACCGGACAGGGCCCCGGGAGAGCAGTACTTC. The full variable domain, in which reference TRBV7-6 and TRBJ2-7 provide the parts outside the CDR3, is GAGVSQSPRYKVTKRGQDVALRCDPISGHVSLYWYRQALGQGPEFLTYFNYEAQQDKSGLPNDRFSAERPEGSISTLTIQRTEQRDSAMYRCASSPPDRAPGEQYFGPGTRLTVT.

This clone has more than one count but fewer than ten. The chain links TRBV7-9 to TRBJ2-2, with D unclear. V lost 2 bases to trimming and J lost 4 bases, with 8 bases between them. Germline V lookup: CDR1 SEHNR, CDR2 FQNEAQ (reference sequence). CDR3 length: 14 residues. CDR3 residues: CASSLYPGTGELFF. The CDR3 bases are TGTGCCAGCAGCTTATACCCGGGCACCGGGGAGCTGTTTTTT.

This chain uses TRBV28 with TRBJ2-7; TRBD2 agrees at 15 bases. The CDR3 covers 14 residues. Losses at the gene ends were 3 bases for V and 9 bases for J; bases not matched to a gene: 3. Germline V gene sequence: CDR1 MDHEN, CDR2 SYDVKM. The CDR3 DNA reads TGTGCCAGCAGTTTTAGGGGACTAGCGGGGGGGCAGTACTTC. It codes for CASSFRGLAGGQYF.

The J gene is TRBJ2-7, the V gene TRBV11-2, with a weak D call TRBD2 (5 bases). The CDR3 contains 14 residues. Germline values: CDR1 SGHAT, CDR2 FQNNGV. V was trimmed by 2 bases and J by 1 base, leaving 9 bases between them. CDR3 in amino acids: CASSLTAESYEQYF. Here the CDR3 DNA reads TGTGCCAGCAGCTTAACAGCGGAGTCCTACGAGCAGTACTTC. Variable domain in full (rest from reference TRBV11-2 and TRBJ2-7): EAGVAQSPRYKIIEKRQSVAFWCNPISGHATLYWYQQILGQGPKLLIQFQNNGVVDDSQLPKDRFSAERLKGVDSTLKIQPAKLEDSAVYLCASSLTAESYEQYFGPGTRLTVT.

This clone was observed a single time. The chain recombines TRBV27 with TRBJ1-1; 8 nucleotides agree with TRBD1. Trimming took 8 bases from V and 6 from J; bases not matched to a gene: 11. Germline CDR1 reads MNHEY; CDR2 reads SMNVEV (reference sequence). The CDR3 is 14 residues long. Here the CDR3 DNA reads TGTGCCAGCCCACCCCCGGGACAGGTGTCTGAAGCTTTCTTT. Protein product: CASPPPGQVSEAFF.

J is TRBJ1-1 and V is TRBV2; D unclear. The CDR3 extends over 14 amino acids. Germline V gene data show CDR1 as SNHLY and CDR2 as FYNNEI. Trimming stripped 3 bases from V and 8 bases from J, with 16 bases between. CDR3 nucleotides: TGTGCCAGCAGTGAGGCGGCAGAGCAAGACGAAGCTTTCTTT. Translating gives CASSEAAEQDEAFF.

This clone was counted only a few times. The chain joins TRBV4-3 to TRBJ1-1; 7 positions agree with TRBD1. The CDR3 spans 14 residues. V lost 5 bases, J lost 3 bases, and 6 bases stayed unmatched. Per germline, CDR1 LGHNA and CDR2 YSLEER. The CDR3 protein is CASSDGQGDTEAFF. CDR3 in DNA: TGCGCCAGCAGCGACGGGCAGGGGGACACTGAAGCTTTCTTT.

The V and J genes are TRBV6-5 and TRBJ1-5; D remains ambiguous. The V and J ends lost 4 bases and 6 bases respectively, with 10 bases between them. This CDR3 comprises 13 residues. The germline V gene encodes CDR1 MNHEY and CDR2 SVGAGI. The CDR3 nucleotides are TGTGCCAGCAGTTGGGCCACGACTCAGCCCCAGCATTTT. Encoded protein: CASSWATTQPQHF.